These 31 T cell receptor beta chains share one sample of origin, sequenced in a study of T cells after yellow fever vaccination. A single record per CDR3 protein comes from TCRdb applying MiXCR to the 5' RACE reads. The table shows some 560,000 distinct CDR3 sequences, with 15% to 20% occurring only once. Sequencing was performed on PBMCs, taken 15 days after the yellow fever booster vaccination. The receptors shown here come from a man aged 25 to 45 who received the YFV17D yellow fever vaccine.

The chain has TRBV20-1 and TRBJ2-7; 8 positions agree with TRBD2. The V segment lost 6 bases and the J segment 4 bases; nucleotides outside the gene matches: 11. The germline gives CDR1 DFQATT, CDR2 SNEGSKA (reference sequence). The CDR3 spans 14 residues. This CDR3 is CSASVFSGKYEQYF. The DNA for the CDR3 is TGCAGTGCCTCAGTCTTTAGCGGGAAATACGAGCAGTACTTC.

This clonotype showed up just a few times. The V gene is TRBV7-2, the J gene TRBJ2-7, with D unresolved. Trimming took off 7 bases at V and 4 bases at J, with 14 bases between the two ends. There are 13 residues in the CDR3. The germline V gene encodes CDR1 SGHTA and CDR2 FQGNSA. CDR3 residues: CASTTPRSYEQYF. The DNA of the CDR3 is TGTGCCAGCACCACCCCCAGGAGTTACGAGCAGTACTTC.

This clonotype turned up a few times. The CDR3 nucleotides are TGTGCCACCAGTGATCCGGGACAGGGTGTCAACGAGCAGTACTTC. Its protein product is CATSDPGQGVNEQYF. This chain joins TRBV24-1 and TRBJ2-7, with TRBD1 matching 9 bases. This CDR3 comprises 15 residues. The trim removed 3 bases at V and 5 bases at J, leaving 7 bases unmatched. Germline assignment: CDR1 KGHDR and CDR2 SFDVKD.

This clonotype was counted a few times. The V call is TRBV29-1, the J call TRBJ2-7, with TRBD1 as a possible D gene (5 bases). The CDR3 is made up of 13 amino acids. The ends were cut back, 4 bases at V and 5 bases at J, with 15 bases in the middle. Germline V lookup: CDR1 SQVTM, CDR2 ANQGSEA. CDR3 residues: CSVGRQGIHEQYF. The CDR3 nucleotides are TGCAGCGTTGGCCGGCAGGGTATCCACGAGCAGTACTTC.

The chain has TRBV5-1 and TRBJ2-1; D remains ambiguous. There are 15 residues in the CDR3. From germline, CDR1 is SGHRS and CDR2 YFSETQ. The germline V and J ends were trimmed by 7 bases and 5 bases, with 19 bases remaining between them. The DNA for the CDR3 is TGCGCCAGCGGCCCCTCTATCCAAAGACACAATGAGCAGTTCTTC. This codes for CASGPSIQRHNEQFF.

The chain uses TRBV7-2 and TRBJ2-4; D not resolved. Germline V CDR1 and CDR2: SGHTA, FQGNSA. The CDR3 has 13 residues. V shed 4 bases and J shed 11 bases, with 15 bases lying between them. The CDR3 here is CASSSPPATVQYF. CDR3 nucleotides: TGTGCCAGCAGCTCCCCGCCCGCTACGGTTCAGTACTTC.

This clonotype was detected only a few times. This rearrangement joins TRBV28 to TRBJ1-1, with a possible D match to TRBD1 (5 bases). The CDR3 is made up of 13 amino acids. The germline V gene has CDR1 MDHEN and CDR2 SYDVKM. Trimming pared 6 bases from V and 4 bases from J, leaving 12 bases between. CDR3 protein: CASRRQTSTEAFF. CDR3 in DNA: TGTGCCAGCAGACGACAGACCAGCACTGAAGCTTTCTTT.

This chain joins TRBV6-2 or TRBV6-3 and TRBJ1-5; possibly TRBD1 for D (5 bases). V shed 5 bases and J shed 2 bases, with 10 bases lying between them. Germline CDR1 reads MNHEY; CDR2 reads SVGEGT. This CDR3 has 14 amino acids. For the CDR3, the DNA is TGTGCCAGCAGTGGGGCGATGGGCAATCAGCCCCAGCATTTT. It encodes CASSGAMGNQPQHF.

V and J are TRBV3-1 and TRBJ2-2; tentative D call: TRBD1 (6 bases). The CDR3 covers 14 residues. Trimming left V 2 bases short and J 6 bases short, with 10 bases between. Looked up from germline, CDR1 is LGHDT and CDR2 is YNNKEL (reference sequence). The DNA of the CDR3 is TGTGCCAGCAGCCAATTCTCAGGGGCCGGGGAGCTGTTTTTT. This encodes CASSQFSGAGELFF.

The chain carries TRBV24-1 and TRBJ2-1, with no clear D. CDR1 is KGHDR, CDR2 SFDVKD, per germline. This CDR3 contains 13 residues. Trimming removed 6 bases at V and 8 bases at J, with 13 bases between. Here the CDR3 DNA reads TGTGCCACCAGTACGGCCAAAGGAGATGAGCAGTTCTTC. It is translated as CATSTAKGDEQFF.

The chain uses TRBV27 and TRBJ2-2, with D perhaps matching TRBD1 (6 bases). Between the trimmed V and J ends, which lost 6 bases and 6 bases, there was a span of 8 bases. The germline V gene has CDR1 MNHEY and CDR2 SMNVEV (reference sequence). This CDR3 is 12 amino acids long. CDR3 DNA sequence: TGTGCCAGCAGACAGGGTCCCGGGGAGCTGTTTTTT. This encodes CASRQGPGELFF.

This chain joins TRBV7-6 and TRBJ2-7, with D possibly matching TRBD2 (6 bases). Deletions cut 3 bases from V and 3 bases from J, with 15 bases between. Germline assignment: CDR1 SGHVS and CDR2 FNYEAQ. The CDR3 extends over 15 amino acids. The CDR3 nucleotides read TGTGCCAGCAGCTTTGGGGGGAGGCATGGCTACGAGCAGTACTTC. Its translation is CASSFGGRHGYEQYF. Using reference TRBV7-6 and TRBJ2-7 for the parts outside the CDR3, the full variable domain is GAGVSQSPRYKVTKRGQDVALRCDPISGHVSLYWYRQALGQGPEFLTYFNYEAQQDKSGLPNDRFSAERPEGSISTLTIQRTEQRDSAMYRCASSFGGRHGYEQYFGPGTRLTVT.

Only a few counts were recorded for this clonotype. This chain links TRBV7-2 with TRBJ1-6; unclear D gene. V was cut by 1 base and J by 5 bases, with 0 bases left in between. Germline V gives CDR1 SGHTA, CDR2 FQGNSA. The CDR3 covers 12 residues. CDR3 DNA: TGTGCCAGCAGCTTAGATAATTCACCCCTCCACTTT. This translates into CASSLDNSPLHF.

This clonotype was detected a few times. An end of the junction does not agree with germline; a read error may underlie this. The CDR3 region has the DNA TGTGCGAGCAGCTTATTGCCCGGGACTAGCGGGAGGGGAGAGCAGTTCTTC. It encodes CASSLLPGTSGRGEQFF. The chain combines TRBV7-9 with TRBJ2-1; 16 bases fit TRBD2. The germline V gene has CDR1 SEHNR and CDR2 FQNEAQ (reference sequence). The CDR3 contains 17 residues.

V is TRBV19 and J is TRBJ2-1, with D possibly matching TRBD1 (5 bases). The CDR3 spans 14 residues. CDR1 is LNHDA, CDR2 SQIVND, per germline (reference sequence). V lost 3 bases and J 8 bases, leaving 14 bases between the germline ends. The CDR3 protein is CASSMRPGFYEQFF. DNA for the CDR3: TGTGCCAGTAGTATGCGACCAGGGTTTTATGAGCAGTTCTTC.

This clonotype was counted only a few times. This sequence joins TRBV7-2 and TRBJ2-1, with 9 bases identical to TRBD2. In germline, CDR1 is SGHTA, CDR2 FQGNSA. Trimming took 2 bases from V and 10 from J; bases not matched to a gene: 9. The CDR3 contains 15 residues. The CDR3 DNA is TGTGCCAGCAGCTTATATGGAGCGGGAGGAAGCGAGCAGTTCTTC. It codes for CASSLYGAGGSEQFF.

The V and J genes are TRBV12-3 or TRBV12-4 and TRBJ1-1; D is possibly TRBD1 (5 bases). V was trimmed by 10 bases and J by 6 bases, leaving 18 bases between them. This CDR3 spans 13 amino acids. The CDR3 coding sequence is TGTGCCACCTCAGGGAGACAGTTCGCTGAAGCTTTCTTT. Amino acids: CATSGRQFAEAFF.

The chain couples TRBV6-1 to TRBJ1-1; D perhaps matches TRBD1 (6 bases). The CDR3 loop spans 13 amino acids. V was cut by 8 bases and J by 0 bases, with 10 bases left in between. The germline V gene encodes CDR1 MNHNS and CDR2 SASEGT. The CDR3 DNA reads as TGTGCCAGCTTCACAGGGTTGAACACTGAAGCTTTCTTT. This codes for CASFTGLNTEAFF.

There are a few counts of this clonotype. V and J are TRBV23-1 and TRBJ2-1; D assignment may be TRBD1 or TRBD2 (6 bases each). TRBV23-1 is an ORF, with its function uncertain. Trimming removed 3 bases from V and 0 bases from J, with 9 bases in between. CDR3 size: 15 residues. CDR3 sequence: CASSQRDISYNEQFF. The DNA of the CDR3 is TGCGCCAGCAGTCAGCGGGACATCTCCTACAATGAGCAGTTCTTC.

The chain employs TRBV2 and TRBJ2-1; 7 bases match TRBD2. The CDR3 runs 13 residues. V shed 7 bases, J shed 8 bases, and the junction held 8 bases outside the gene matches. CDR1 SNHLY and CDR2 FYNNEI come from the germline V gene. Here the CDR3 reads CASKTSPKDEQFF. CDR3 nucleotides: TGTGCCAGCAAGACTAGCCCTAAGGATGAGCAGTTCTTC.

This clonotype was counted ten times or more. CDR3 in amino acids: CASSFGQKETQYF. The DNA for the CDR3 is TGTGCCAGCAGTTTCGGACAGAAAGAGACCCAGTACTTC. This chain uses TRBV12-3 or TRBV12-4 with TRBJ2-5; weak D call: TRBD1 (6 bases). CDR3 length: 13 amino acids. V was clipped by 3 bases and J by 3 bases, with 8 bases between them.

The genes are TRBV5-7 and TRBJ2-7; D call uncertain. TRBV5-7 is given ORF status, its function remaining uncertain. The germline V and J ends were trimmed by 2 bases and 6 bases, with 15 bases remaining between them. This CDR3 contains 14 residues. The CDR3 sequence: CASSFLRLRLEQYF. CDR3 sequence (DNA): TGTGCCAGCAGCTTTCTAAGACTTCGTCTCGAGCAGTACTTC.

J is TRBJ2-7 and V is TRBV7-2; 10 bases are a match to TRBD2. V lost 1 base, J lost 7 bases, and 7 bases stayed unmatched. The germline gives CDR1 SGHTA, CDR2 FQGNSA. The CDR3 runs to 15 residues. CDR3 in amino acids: CASSLGPAGGLEQYF. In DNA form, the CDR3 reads TGTGCCAGCAGCTTAGGGCCAGCGGGAGGGCTTGAGCAGTACTTC.

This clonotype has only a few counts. CDR3 residues: CAISGWDRNTGELFF. The CDR3 bases are TGTGCCATCAGTGGTTGGGACAGGAACACCGGGGAGCTGTTTTTT. J is TRBJ2-2 and V is TRBV10-3; 7 bases are a match to TRBD1. There are 15 residues in the CDR3. After removal of 4 bases from V and 1 base from J, the junction contained 3 bases not matched to a gene. CDR1 is ENHRY and CDR2 is SYGVKD in the germline V gene.

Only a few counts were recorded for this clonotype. CDR3 sequence: CSARTFDRDYEQYF. The DNA of the CDR3 is TGCAGTGCTAGGACCTTCGACAGGGACTACGAGCAGTACTTC. The chain couples TRBV20-1 to TRBJ2-7; 7 bases agree with TRBD1. With V trimmed by 3 bases and J by 3 bases, 8 bases remained unmatched. The CDR3 is made up of 14 amino acids. Germline V gene sequence: CDR1 DFQATT, CDR2 SNEGSKA (reference sequence).

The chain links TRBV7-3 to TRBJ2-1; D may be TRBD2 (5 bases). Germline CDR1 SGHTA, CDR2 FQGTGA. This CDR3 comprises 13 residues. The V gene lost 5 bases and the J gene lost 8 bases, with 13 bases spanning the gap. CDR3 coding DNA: TGTGCCAGCAGCCCCCCCGAGGGCGATGAGCAGTTCTTC. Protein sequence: CASSPPEGDEQFF. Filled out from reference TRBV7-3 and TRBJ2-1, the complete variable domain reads GAGVSQTPSNKVTEKGKYVELRCDPISGHTALYWYRQSLGQGPEFLIYFQGTGAADDSGLPNDRFFAVRPEGSVSTLKIQRTERGDSAVYLCASSPPEGDEQFFGPGTRLTVL.

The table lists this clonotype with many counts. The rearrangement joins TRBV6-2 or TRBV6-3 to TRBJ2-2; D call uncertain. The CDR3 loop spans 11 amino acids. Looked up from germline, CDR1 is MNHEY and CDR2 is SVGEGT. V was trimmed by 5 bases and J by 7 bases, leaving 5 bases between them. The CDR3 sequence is CASSQVGELFF. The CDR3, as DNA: TGTGCCAGCAGTCAGGTCGGGGAGCTGTTTTTT.

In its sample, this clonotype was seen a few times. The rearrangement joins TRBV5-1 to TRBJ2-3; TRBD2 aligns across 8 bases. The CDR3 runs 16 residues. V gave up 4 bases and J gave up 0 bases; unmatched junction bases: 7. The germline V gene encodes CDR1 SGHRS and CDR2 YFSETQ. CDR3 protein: CASSILSGTSTDTQYF. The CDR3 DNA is TGCGCCAGCAGCATCCTTAGCGGGACTAGCACAGATACGCAGTATTTT.

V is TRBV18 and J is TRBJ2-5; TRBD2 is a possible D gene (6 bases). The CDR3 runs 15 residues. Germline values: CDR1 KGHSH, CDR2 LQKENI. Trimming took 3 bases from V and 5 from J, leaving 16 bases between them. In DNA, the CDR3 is TGTGCCAGCTCACCGACCCCCGGGGACTGGGAGACCCAGTACTTC. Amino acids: CASSPTPGDWETQYF.

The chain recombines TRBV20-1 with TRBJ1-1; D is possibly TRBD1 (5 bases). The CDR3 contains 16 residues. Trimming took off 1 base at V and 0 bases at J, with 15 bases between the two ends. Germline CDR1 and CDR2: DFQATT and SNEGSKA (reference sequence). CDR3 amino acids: CSARATVKLMNTEAFF. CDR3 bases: TGCAGTGCTAGAGCGACAGTAAAACTCATGAACACTGAAGCTTTCTTT.

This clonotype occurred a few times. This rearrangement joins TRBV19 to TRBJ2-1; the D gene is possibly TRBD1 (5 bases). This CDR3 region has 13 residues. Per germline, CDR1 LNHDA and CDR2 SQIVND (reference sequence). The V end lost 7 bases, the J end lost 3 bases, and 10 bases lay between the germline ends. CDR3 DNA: TGTGCCAGTAACGAAAGGGGCTACAATGAGCAGTTCTTC. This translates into CASNERGYNEQFF.